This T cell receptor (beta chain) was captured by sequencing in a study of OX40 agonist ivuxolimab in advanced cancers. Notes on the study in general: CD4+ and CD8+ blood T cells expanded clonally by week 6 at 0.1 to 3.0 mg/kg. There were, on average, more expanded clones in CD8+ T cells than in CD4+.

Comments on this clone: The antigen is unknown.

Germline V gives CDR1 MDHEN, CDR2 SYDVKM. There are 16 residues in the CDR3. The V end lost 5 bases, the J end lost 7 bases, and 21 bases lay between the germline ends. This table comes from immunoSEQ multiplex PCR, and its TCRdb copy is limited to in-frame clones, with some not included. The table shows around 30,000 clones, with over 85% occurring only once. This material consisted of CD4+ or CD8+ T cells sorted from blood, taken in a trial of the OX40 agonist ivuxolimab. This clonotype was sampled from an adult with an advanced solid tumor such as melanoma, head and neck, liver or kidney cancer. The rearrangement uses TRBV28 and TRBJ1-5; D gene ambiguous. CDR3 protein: CASSRTSNGLGQPQHF. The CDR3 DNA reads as TGTGCCAGCAGTCGTACTTCGAATGGGTTAGGACAGCCCCAGCATTTT.